A single sample is the source of the 18 T cell receptor beta chains below, sequenced in a study of blood T cell repertoires in COVID-19. Some clones are missing from TCRdb's copy, which holds only in-frame ones; the method was immunoSEQ multiplex PCR. The data contain over 200,000 clones, approximately 80% of them singletons. The source material was PBMCs or T cells enriched from blood (not recorded which). Receptors were obtained from a man aged 55 to 70 who had recovered from COVID-19.

The chain combines TRBV30 with TRBJ1-3; a possible D gene is TRBD1 (5 bases). Trimming removed 2 bases from V and 3 bases from J, with 14 bases in between. The germline gives CDR1 GTSNPN, CDR2 SVGIG (reference sequence). The CDR3 has 15 amino acids. CDR3 residues: CAWSPPGALGNTIYF. The CDR3 DNA reads TGTGCCTGGAGTCCCCCTGGGGCGCTTGGAAACACCATATATTTT.

V and J are TRBV3-1 (or the pseudogene TRBV3-2) and TRBJ2-7, with a tentative D call TRBD1 (6 bases). The CDR3 is 12 residues long. The V end lost 2 bases, the J end lost 6 bases, and 8 bases lay between the germline ends. Per germline, CDR1 LGHDT and CDR2 YNNKEL (reference sequence). CDR3 protein: CASSQSRGEQYF. For the CDR3, the DNA is TGTGCCAGCAGCCAAAGCAGGGGCGAGCAGTACTTC.

The rearrangement joins TRBV6-5 to TRBJ2-5; maybe TRBD1 (6 bases). V was pared by 0 bases and J by 2 bases, with 13 bases between. Germline assignment: CDR1 MNHEY and CDR2 SVGAGI. The CDR3 is 16 residues long. This CDR3 is CASSYSRGHRQETQYF. The CDR3 DNA reads as TGTGCCAGCAGTTACTCGAGGGGACATCGACAAGAGACCCAGTACTTC.

The chain couples TRBV6-1 to TRBJ1-1; possibly TRBD1 for D (5 bases). V was clipped by 2 bases and J by 6 bases, with 13 bases between them. CDR3 length: 14 amino acids. Germline V gene lookup returns CDR1 MNHNS and CDR2 SASEGT. CDR3 coding DNA: TGTGCCAGCAGTGAAAGCAGGGATAGGGCTGAAGCTTTCTTT. Amino acids: CASSESRDRAEAFF.

The V and J genes are TRBV5-6 and TRBJ1-1; D ambiguous. Germline CDR1 and CDR2: SGHDT and YYEEEE. CDR3 length: 13 amino acids. The V end lost 2 bases, the J end lost 0 bases, and 5 bases lay between the germline ends. In DNA form, the CDR3 reads TGTGCCAGCAGCTTTCAATTGAACACTGAAGCTTTCTTT. It translates to CASSFQLNTEAFF.

This chain uses TRBV7-8 with TRBJ1-2; D gene ambiguous. Germline assignment: CDR1 SGHVS and CDR2 FQNEAQ. The CDR3 has 15 amino acids. V was clipped by 5 bases and J by 1 base, with 14 bases between them. CDR3: CASSPTGGGNYGYTF. CDR3 in DNA: TGTGCCAGCAGCCCCACCGGCGGAGGTAACTATGGCTACACCTTC. Full variable domain (outside the CDR3, taken from reference TRBV7-8 and TRBJ1-2): GAGVSQSPRYKVAKRGQDVALRCDPISGHVSLFWYQQALGQGPEFLTYFQNEAQLDKSGLPSDRFFAERPEGSVSTLKIQRTQQEDSAVYLCASSPTGGGNYGYTFGSGTRLTVV.

The chain has TRBV6-5 and TRBJ1-1, with D tentatively TRBD1 (5 bases). Germline CDR1 is MNHEY and CDR2 is SVGAGI. With 6 bases removed from V and 1 base from J, the gap between germline ends came to 12 bases. The length of the CDR3 is 14 residues. CDR3 in amino acids: CASSMTEQNTEAFF. DNA of the CDR3: TGTGCCAGCAGCATGACAGAACAGAACACTGAAGCTTTCTTT.

The rearrangement joins TRBV5-1 to TRBJ1-2; maybe TRBD1 (5 bases). The germline V gene encodes CDR1 SGHRS and CDR2 YFSETQ. The CDR3 is made up of 16 amino acids. V was cut by 4 bases and J by 8 bases, with 24 bases left in between. CDR3 sequence reads: CASSIRGTPEMGGYTF. The CDR3 coding sequence is TGCGCCAGCAGCATCCGGGGGACCCCAGAGATGGGGGGCTACACCTTC. The entire variable domain, with the rest obtained from reference TRBV5-1 and TRBJ1-2, is as follows: KAGVTQTPRYLIKTRGQQVTLSCSPISGHRSVSWYQQTPGQGLQFLFEYFSETQRNKGNFPGRFSGRQFSNSRSEMNVSTLELGDSALYLCASSIRGTPEMGGYTFGSGTRLTVV.

Only one count was recorded for this clone. The J gene is TRBJ2-2, the V gene TRBV11-2; weak D call: TRBD1 (6 bases). Per the germline V gene, CDR1 is SGHAT and CDR2 is FQNNGV. Trimming stripped 0 bases from V and 2 bases from J, with 10 bases between. The CDR3 runs 16 residues. Here the CDR3 reads CASSLDPGENTGELFF. Written as DNA, the CDR3 is TGTGCCAGCAGCTTAGATCCAGGGGAAAACACCGGGGAGCTGTTTTTT. The full variable domain, rest sourced from reference TRBV11-2 and TRBJ2-2, is EAGVAQSPRYKIIEKRQSVAFWCNPISGHATLYWYQQILGQGPKLLIQFQNNGVVDDSQLPKDRFSAERLKGVDSTLKIQPAKLEDSAVYLCASSLDPGENTGELFFGEGSRLTVL.

The chain is built from TRBV6-6 and TRBJ1-4, with 8 bases aligning to TRBD1. The CDR3 totals 15 residues. V lost 5 bases and J lost 6; bases outside the gene matches: 8. Looked up from germline, CDR1 is MNHNY and CDR2 is SVGAGI (reference sequence). CDR3 residues: CASSEPGGWDEKLFF. CDR3 bases: TGTGCCAGCAGTGAGCCAGGGGGCTGGGATGAAAAACTGTTTTTT.

V is TRBV5-1 and J is TRBJ2-5; the match to TRBD2 covers 9 bases. V was clipped by 0 bases and J by 5 bases; unmatched bases: 5. The CDR3 contains 15 residues. Per the germline V gene, CDR1 is SGHRS and CDR2 is YFSETQ. The CDR3 region is CASSLGGLARETQYF. CDR3 sequence (DNA): TGCGCCAGCAGCTTGGGCGGACTAGCGAGGGAGACCCAGTACTTC.

This clone was detected many times. The chain recombines TRBV11-2 with TRBJ1-5; 8 nucleotides align to TRBD1. The CDR3 runs to 14 residues. Losses at the gene ends were 5 bases for V and 2 bases for J; bases not matched to a gene: 2. Germline V lookup: CDR1 SGHAT, CDR2 FQNNGV. The CDR3 reads CASSKDRGNQPQHF. The CDR3 nucleotides are TGTGCCAGCAGCAAGGACAGGGGCAATCAGCCCCAGCATTTT.

Concerning this clone: Other DNA sequences from this sample encode an identical CDR3 as well. The V call is TRBV11-2, the J call TRBJ1-1; D gene ambiguous. CDR1 and CDR2 from the germline V gene are SGHAT and FQNNGV. Trimming pared 6 bases from V and 3 bases from J, leaving 11 bases between. There are 13 residues in the CDR3. The CDR3 DNA is TGTGCCAGCAGTCCAGACCGGGACACTGAAGCTTTCTTT. Protein product: CASSPDRDTEAFF.

This clone has just a few counts. The genes are TRBV2 and TRBJ1-2; D is undetermined. V shed 7 bases and J shed 8 bases, with 23 bases lying between them. CDR1 and CDR2 (germline): SNHLY, FYNNEI. The CDR3 is 15 residues long. CDR3 loop: CASKGGGRVVGGYTF. The CDR3 region has the DNA TGTGCCAGCAAAGGAGGAGGGAGAGTAGTTGGCGGCTACACCTTC.

The gene calls are TRBV19 and TRBJ1-1; the D gene is possibly TRBD1 (5 bases). CDR1 and CDR2 (germline): LNHDA, SQIVND (reference sequence). Trimming took off 3 bases at V and 4 bases at J, with 12 bases between the two ends. The CDR3 is 14 residues long. This CDR3 reads CASSILGEGTEAFF. The CDR3 bases are TGTGCCAGTAGTATTTTGGGGGAGGGCACTGAAGCTTTCTTT. Full variable domain (rest looked up from reference TRBV19 and TRBJ1-1): DGGITQSPKYLFRKEGQNVTLSCEQNLNHDAMYWYRQDPGQGLRLIYYSQIVNDFQKGDIAEGYSVSREKKESFPLTVTSAQKNPTAFYLCASSILGEGTEAFFGQGTRLTVV.

This chain links TRBV11-3 with TRBJ2-5, with TRBD1 as a possible D gene (6 bases). Germline V gene sequence: CDR1 SGHNT, CDR2 YENEEA. CDR3 length equals 14 residues. The V and J ends lost 1 base and 5 bases respectively, with 11 bases between them. CDR3: CASSLGTGSETQYF. The DNA of the CDR3 is TGTGCCAGCAGCTTAGGAACAGGGTCCGAGACCCAGTACTTC.

The V and J genes are TRBV30 and TRBJ2-6; 9 bases agree with TRBD1. Germline trimming cut 4 bases from V and 1 base from J; bases unmatched to any gene: 5. Germline V gene data show CDR1 as GTSNPN and CDR2 as SVGIG (reference sequence). There are 16 residues in the CDR3. Here the CDR3 DNA reads TGTGCCTGGAACCCGGGACAGGGATCTGGGGCCAACGTCCTGACTTTC. Protein: CAWNPGQGSGANVLTF.

J is TRBJ2-6 and V is TRBV4-3; D possibly corresponds to TRBD2 (6 bases). The CDR3 extends over 17 amino acids. Germline loops: CDR1 LGHNA, CDR2 YSLEER. Trimming took off 0 bases at V and 2 bases at J, with 11 bases between the two ends. Here the CDR3 reads CASSQDLTGAGANVLTF. The DNA of the CDR3 is TGCGCCAGCAGCCAAGATCTAACGGGGGCTGGGGCCAACGTCCTGACTTTC.